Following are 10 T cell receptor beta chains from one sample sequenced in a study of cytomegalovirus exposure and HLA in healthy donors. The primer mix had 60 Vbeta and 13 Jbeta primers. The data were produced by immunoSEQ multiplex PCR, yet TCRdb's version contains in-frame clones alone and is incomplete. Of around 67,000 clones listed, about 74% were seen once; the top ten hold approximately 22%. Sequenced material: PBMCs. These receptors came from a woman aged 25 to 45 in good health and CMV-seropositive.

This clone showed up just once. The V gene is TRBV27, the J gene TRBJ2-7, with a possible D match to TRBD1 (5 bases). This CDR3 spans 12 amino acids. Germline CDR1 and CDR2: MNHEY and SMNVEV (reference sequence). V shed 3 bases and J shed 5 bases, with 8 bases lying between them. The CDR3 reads CASSFSGHEQYF. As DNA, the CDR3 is TGTGCCAGCAGTTTTTCAGGGCACGAGCAGTACTTC.

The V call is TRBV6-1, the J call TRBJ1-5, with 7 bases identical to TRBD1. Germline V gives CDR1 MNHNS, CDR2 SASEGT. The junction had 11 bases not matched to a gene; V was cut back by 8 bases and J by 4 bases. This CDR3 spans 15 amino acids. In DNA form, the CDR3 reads TGTGCCAGCTCTCACTGGGACAGCCTTAATCAGCCCCAGCATTTT. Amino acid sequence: CASSHWDSLNQPQHF.

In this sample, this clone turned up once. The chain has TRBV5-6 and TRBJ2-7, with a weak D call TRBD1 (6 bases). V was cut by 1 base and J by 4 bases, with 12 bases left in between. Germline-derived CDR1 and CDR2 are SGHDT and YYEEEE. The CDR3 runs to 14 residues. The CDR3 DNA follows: TGTGCCAGCAGCTTGATGAGGGGGATTTACGAGCAGTACTTC. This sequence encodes CASSLMRGIYEQYF.

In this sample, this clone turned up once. The CDR3 nucleotides read TGTGCCAGTAGTAGGGACTCTTATGGCTACACCTTC. This gives the protein CASSRDSYGYTF. V gene TRBV19 combines with J gene TRBJ1-2; TRBD1 might be the D (5 bases). CDR1 is LNHDA and CDR2 is SQIVND in the germline V gene (reference sequence). The CDR3 loop spans 12 amino acids. V shed 4 bases and J shed 5 bases, with 8 bases lying between them.

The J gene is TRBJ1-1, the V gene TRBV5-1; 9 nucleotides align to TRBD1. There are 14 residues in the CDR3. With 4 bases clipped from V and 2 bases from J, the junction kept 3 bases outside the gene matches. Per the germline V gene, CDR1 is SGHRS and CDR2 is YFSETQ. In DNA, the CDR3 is TGCGCCAGCAGCGTGGGACAGGGCAACACTGAAGCTTTCTTT. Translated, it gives CASSVGQGNTEAFF. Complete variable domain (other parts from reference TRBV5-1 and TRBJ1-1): KAGVTQTPRYLIKTRGQQVTLSCSPISGHRSVSWYQQTPGQGLQFLFEYFSETQRNKGNFPGRFSGRQFSNSRSEMNVSTLELGDSALYLCASSVGQGNTEAFFGQGTRLTVV.

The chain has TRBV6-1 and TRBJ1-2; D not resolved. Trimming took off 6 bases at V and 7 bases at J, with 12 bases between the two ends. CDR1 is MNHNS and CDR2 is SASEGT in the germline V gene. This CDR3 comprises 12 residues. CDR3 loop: CASSIIYGGYTF. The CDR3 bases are TGTGCCAGCAGCATTATCTATGGTGGCTACACCTTC.

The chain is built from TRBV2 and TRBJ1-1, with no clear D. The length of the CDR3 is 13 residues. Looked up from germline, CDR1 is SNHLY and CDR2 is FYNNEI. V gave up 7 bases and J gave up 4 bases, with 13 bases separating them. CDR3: CASTYIGGTEAFF. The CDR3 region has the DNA TGTGCCAGCACCTACATCGGAGGCACTGAAGCTTTCTTT.

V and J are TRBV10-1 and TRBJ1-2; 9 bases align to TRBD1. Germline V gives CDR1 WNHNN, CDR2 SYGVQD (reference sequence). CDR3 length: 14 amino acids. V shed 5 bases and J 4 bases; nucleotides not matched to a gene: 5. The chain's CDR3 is CASSPGQGGYGYTF. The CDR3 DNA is TGCGCCAGCAGTCCGGGACAGGGAGGCTATGGCTACACCTTC.

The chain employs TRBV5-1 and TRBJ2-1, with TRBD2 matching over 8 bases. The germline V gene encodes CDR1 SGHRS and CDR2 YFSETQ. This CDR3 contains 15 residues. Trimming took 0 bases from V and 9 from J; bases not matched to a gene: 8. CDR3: CASSLGTSPDTEQFF. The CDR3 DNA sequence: TGCGCCAGCAGCTTGGGGACTAGCCCTGACACTGAGCAGTTCTTC. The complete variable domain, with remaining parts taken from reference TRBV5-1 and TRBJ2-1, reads KAGVTQTPRYLIKTRGQQVTLSCSPISGHRSVSWYQQTPGQGLQFLFEYFSETQRNKGNFPGRFSGRQFSNSRSEMNVSTLELGDSALYLCASSLGTSPDTEQFFGPGTRLTVL.

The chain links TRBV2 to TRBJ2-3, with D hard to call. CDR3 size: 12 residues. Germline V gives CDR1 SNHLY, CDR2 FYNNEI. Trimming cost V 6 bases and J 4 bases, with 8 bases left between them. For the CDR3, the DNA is TGTGCCAGCAGGACACGCGCAGATACGCAGTATTTT. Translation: CASRTRADTQYF.